The present entry profiles one TCR beta chain with its context. Blood CD8+ and CD4+ T cells underwent high-throughput TCR beta sequencing. V lost 1 base, J lost 3 bases, and 8 bases lay in between. The CDR3 is 13 amino acids. The V gene's germline CDR1 is SGHNT and CDR2 YYREEE (reference sequence). The data derive from a study of CD8 T cells in Susac syndrome. RNA was extracted with the RNeasy kit, and a quantity of roughly 0.45 to 1 ug was reverse transcribed using random hexamers. TCRdb processed the immunoSEQ multiplex PCR reads anew with MiXCR; each CDR3 protein has one entry. The sample yields about 200,000 distinct CDR3 sequences, 80% to 95% seen once.

Sequenced sample: CD4+ T cells from PBMCs. This receptor was taken from a human donor in good health. V gene TRBV5-4 combines with J gene TRBJ2-7, with D perhaps TRBD2 (5 bases). CDR3 residues: CASSLTGNYEQYF. CDR3 in DNA: TGTGCCAGCAGCTTGACGGGGAACTACGAGCAGTACTTC.